The 18 T cell receptor beta chains in this list originate from one sample, sequenced in a study of T cell responses to AZD1222 COVID-19 vaccine. Sequenced by immunoSEQ multiplex PCR; TCRdb stores in-frame clones only, minus some. The sample records 200,000 or so clones, 80% to 90% being singletons. Material: peripheral blood, obtained on day 0 of MenACWY control vaccination. Every receptor here comes from an adult in good health.

The chain recombines TRBV7-2 with TRBJ1-4; no reliable D call. V lost 5 bases and J 8 bases, leaving 12 bases between the germline ends. Germline assignment: CDR1 SGHTA and CDR2 FQGNSA. The CDR3 contains 13 residues. The CDR3 region is CASSTRTAEKLFF. In DNA, the CDR3 is TGTGCCAGCAGCACCCGGACCGCCGAAAAACTGTTTTTT.

The chain carries TRBV19 and TRBJ2-3; D is unclear. V was shortened by 4 bases and J by 2 bases, with 7 bases between the two germline ends. The CDR3 runs to 13 residues. Germline lookup yields CDR1 LNHDA and CDR2 SQIVND (reference sequence). The CDR3 sequence: CASSTTATDTQYF. The CDR3 DNA reads as TGTGCCAGTAGTACGACGGCCACAGATACGCAGTATTTT. Complete variable domain (other parts from reference TRBV19 and TRBJ2-3): DGGITQSPKYLFRKEGQNVTLSCEQNLNHDAMYWYRQDPGQGLRLIYYSQIVNDFQKGDIAEGYSVSREKKESFPLTVTSAQKNPTAFYLCASSTTATDTQYFGPGTRLTVL.

The gene calls are TRBV24-1 and TRBJ2-7, with D possibly called TRBD1 or TRBD2 (5 bases each). CDR3 length: 12 amino acids. The germline V gene has CDR1 KGHDR and CDR2 SFDVKD. Trimming cost V 10 bases and J 3 bases, with 12 bases left between them. CDR3 region: CATGDGFYEQYF. The CDR3 region has the DNA TGTGCCACGGGGGACGGCTTCTACGAGCAGTACTTC.

The table lists this clone with a count of one. DNA of the CDR3: TGCGCCAGCAGCTTGTTTCTGGGACAGGGAAATGGAAACACCATATATTTT. Encoded protein: CASSLFLGQGNGNTIYF. The V call is TRBV5-1, the J call TRBJ1-3, with TRBD1 matching 9 bases. The CDR3 consists of 17 residues. Germline CDR1 reads SGHRS; CDR2 reads YFSETQ. V shed 1 base, J shed 3 bases, and the junction held 8 bases outside the gene matches.

This chain joins TRBV28 and TRBJ2-7, with TRBD1 identical over 10 bases. J lost 4 bases, V lost 6 bases, and 12 bases had no gene match. The V gene's germline CDR1 is MDHEN and CDR2 SYDVKM. This CDR3 has 16 amino acids. The CDR3 DNA follows: TGTGCCAGCAGCACTAGGGACAGGGGCTCTTATTACGAGCAGTACTTC. Translated: CASSTRDRGSYYEQYF.

Comment on this clone: Other DNA sequences in the same sample also yield this CDR3. The CDR3 DNA follows: TGTGCCAGCAGTTTACAGGGTACTTCACCCCTCCACTTT. It specifies CASSLQGTSPLHF. The chain carries TRBV12-3 or TRBV12-4 and TRBJ1-6; a weak D match, TRBD1 (5 bases). Trimming cost V 2 bases and J 9 bases, with 8 bases left between them. The CDR3 covers 13 residues.

V usage is TRBV11-3 and J usage is TRBJ1-1; 10 bases align to TRBD1. The germline CDR1 and CDR2 sequences are SGHNT and YENEEA. The V segment lost 3 bases and the J segment 3 bases; nucleotides outside the gene matches: 1. The CDR3 length is 14 residues. CDR3 region: CASSFGQGDTEAFF. In DNA form, the CDR3 reads TGTGCCAGCAGCTTTGGACAGGGGGACACTGAAGCTTTCTTT.

The chain couples TRBV28 to TRBJ2-1; 7 nucleotides agree with TRBD2. The CDR3 covers 15 residues. V lost 4 bases to trimming and J lost 5 bases; unmatched junction nucleotides: 8. From germline, CDR1 is MDHEN and CDR2 SYDVKM. The CDR3 DNA follows: TGTGCCAGCAGTTCCCCGGGACTAACTGACAATGAGCAGTTCTTC. It translates to CASSSPGLTDNEQFF.

V gene TRBV19 combines with J gene TRBJ2-1, with a tentative D call TRBD1 (5 bases). The V end lost 1 base, the J end lost 1 base, and 8 bases lay between the germline ends. The CDR3 runs 15 residues. Germline loops: CDR1 LNHDA, CDR2 SQIVND (reference sequence). The CDR3 here is CASSIVRGSYNEQFF. The CDR3 bases are TGTGCCAGTAGTATAGTAAGGGGTTCCTACAATGAGCAGTTCTTC.

V and J are TRBV11-2 and TRBJ2-7; D may be TRBD2 (7 bases). The germline V gene encodes CDR1 SGHAT and CDR2 FQNNGV. The CDR3 has 18 amino acids. The germline V and J ends were trimmed by 0 bases and 2 bases, with 20 bases remaining between them. The CDR3 DNA sequence: TGTGCCAGCAGCTTAGACTCGAGCCTCGGGGGGCCGGCCTACGAGCAGTACTTC. Its protein product is CASSLDSSLGGPAYEQYF.

The chain employs TRBV19 and TRBJ1-5; weak D call: TRBD1 (6 bases). Germline V CDR1 and CDR2: LNHDA, SQIVND (reference sequence). Trimming took 4 bases from V and 2 from J, leaving 15 bases between them. CDR3 size: 16 residues. The CDR3 region is CASSRRGGEGNQPQHF. The CDR3 nucleotides are TGTGCCAGTAGTAGACGGGGGGGCGAGGGCAATCAGCCCCAGCATTTT.

The rearrangement links TRBV5-5 to TRBJ1-3, with D maybe TRBD1 (5 bases). The V and J ends lost 0 bases and 0 bases respectively, with 10 bases between them. CDR1 is SGHKS, CDR2 YYEKEE, per germline (reference sequence). This CDR3 spans 16 amino acids. DNA for the CDR3: TGTGCCAGCAGCTTGGAACAGGCCTTCTCTGGAAACACCATATATTTT. This sequence encodes CASSLEQAFSGNTIYF.

The table lists this clone with a count of one. The chain carries TRBV9 and TRBJ2-2, with D possibly matching TRBD2 (6 bases). V lost 3 bases to trimming and J lost 5 bases, with 17 bases between them. Per the germline V gene, CDR1 is SGDLS and CDR2 is YYNGEE. The CDR3 covers 16 residues. CDR3 residues: CASSGRTGEGTGELFF. CDR3 sequence (DNA): TGTGCCAGCAGCGGCCGCACGGGAGAGGGTACCGGGGAGCTGTTTTTT. Complete variable domain (other parts from reference TRBV9 and TRBJ2-2): DSGVTQTPKHLITATGQRVTLRCSPRSGDLSVYWYQQSLDQGLQFLIQYYNGEERAKGNILERFSAQQFPDLHSELNLSSLELGDSALYFCASSGRTGEGTGELFFGEGSRLTVL.

This clone showed up just once. This chain links TRBV9 with TRBJ1-6; TRBD1 is a possible D gene (5 bases). Germline-derived CDR1 and CDR2 are SGDLS and YYNGEE. This CDR3 has 14 residues. Deletions cut 3 bases from V and 13 bases from J, with 17 bases between. For the CDR3, the DNA is TGTGCCAGCAGCGCCCACCTCAGGGCTGCCCCCCTCCACTTT. Amino acid sequence: CASSAHLRAAPLHF.

The rearrangement joins TRBV2 to TRBJ2-7, with 10 bases aligning to TRBD2. This CDR3 is 15 amino acids long. Germline values: CDR1 SNHLY, CDR2 FYNNEI. V dropped 6 bases and J dropped 1; count of bases not matched to a gene: 6. The CDR3: CASRNLAGESYEQYF. CDR3 in DNA: TGTGCCAGCAGAAATCTAGCGGGAGAATCCTACGAGCAGTACTTC.

The V call is TRBV19, the J call TRBJ1-4; TRBD1 is a possible D gene (5 bases). CDR3 length equals 14 residues. V was clipped by 6 bases and J by 2 bases, with 10 bases between them. Per germline, CDR1 LNHDA and CDR2 SQIVND (reference sequence). CDR3 in DNA: TGTGCCAGTAGGATGGGGCCGACTAATGAAAAACTGTTTTTT. Protein product: CASRMGPTNEKLFF.

The CDR3 region is CASSSNAGLAVNEQFF. As DNA, the CDR3 is TGTGCCAGCAGTTCAAACGCCGGCCTAGCAGTCAATGAGCAGTTCTTC. The rearrangement links TRBV6-5 to TRBJ2-1; tentatively, D is TRBD2 (5 bases). Trimming removed 4 bases from V and 6 bases from J, with 19 bases in between. The CDR3 has 16 amino acids. Germline V gene lookup returns CDR1 MNHEY and CDR2 SVGAGI.

J is TRBJ2-6 and V is TRBV2; no firm D call. Trimming took off 4 bases at V and 0 bases at J, with 10 bases between the two ends. Germline V CDR1 and CDR2: SNHLY, FYNNEI. The CDR3 extends over 16 amino acids. CDR3 sequence: CASSASVFSGANVLTF. In DNA, the CDR3 is TGTGCCAGCAGTGCTTCGGTGTTCTCTGGGGCCAACGTCCTGACTTTC.